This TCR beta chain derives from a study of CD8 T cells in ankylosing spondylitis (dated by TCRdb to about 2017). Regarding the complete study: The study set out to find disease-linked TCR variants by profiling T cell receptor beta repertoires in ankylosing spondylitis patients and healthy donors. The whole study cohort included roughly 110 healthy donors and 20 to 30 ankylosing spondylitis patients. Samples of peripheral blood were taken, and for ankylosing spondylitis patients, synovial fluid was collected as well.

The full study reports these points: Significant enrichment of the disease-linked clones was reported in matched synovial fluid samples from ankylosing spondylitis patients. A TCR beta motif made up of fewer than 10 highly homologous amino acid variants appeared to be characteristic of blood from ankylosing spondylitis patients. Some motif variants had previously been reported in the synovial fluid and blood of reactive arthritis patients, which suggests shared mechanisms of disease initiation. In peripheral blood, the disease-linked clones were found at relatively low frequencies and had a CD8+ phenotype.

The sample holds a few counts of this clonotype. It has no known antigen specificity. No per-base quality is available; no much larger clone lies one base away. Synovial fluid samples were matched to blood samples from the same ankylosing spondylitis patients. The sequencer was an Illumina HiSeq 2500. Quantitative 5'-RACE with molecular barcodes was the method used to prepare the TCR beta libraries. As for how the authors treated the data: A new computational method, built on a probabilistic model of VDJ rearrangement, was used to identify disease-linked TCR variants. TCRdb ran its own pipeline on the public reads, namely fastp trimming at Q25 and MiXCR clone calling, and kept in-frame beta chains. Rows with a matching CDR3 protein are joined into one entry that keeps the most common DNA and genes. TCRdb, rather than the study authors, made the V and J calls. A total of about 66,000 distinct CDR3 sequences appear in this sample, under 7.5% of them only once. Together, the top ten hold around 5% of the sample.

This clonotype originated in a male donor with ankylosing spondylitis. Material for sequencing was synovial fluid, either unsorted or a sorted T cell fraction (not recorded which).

CDR3 sequence: CASSLSGQGAKNIQYF. The sequenced DNA is TGTGCCAGCAGTCTCTCGGGACAGGGAGCCAAAAACATTCAGTACTTC. Here the chain combines TRBV28 and TRBJ2-4, with 9 bases matching TRBD1. V has 5 bases trimmed and J has 0 bases trimmed; junction bases matching no gene number 5. In the germline V gene, CDR1 corresponds to MDHEN and CDR2 to SYDVKM. Measured from the cysteine to the phenylalanine, the CDR3 is 16 residues long. The read is trimmed to its CDR3 DNA, 48 bases read in frame from base 1.